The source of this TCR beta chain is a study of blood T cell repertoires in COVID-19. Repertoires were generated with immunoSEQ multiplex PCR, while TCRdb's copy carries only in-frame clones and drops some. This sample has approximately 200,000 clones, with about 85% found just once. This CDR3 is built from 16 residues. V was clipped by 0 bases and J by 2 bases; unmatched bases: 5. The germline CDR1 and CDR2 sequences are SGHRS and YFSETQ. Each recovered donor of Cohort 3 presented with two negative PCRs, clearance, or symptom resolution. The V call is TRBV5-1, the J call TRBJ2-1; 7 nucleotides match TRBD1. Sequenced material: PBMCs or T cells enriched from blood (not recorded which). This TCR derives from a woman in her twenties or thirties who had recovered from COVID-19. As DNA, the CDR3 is TGCGCCAGCAGCTTGGGGTACAGGGGAACCTACAATGAGCAGTTCTTC. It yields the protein CASSLGYRGTYNEQFF. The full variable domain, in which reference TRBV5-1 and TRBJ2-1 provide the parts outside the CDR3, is KAGVTQTPRYLIKTRGQQVTLSCSPISGHRSVSWYQQTPGQGLQFLFEYFSETQRNKGNFPGRFSGRQFSNSRSEMNVSTLELGDSALYLCASSLGYRGTYNEQFFGPGTRLTVL.